This T cell receptor beta chain was sequenced for a study of T cells after yellow fever vaccination. Study overall: Each low-cell-number fraction was prepared by means of SMART-Seq v4 Ultra Low Input. Study-level findings and limits: Though it reached lower strength, the secondary response hit its peak faster, day 5 versus 15. Clonotypes found in both CD4 and CD8 compartments made up a small share.

The CDR3 is 12 residues long. Germline CDR1 is DFQATT and CDR2 is SNEGSKA (reference sequence). V lost 5 bases to trimming and J lost 4 bases, with 9 bases between them. In this sample, this clonotype turned up a few times. Its target is not known. Conversion of TCR transcripts into cDNA relied on 5'RACE template switching, which added a universal primer site and UMIs. TCRdb re-called the 5' RACE reads through MiXCR, storing one row per CDR3 protein. The repertoire holds some 400,000 distinct CDR3 sequences, with roughly 20% as singletons. This sequence originates from a man aged 18 to 30 who received the YFV17D yellow fever vaccine. This chain connects TRBV20-1 to TRBJ1-3; D is uncertain. The starting material was PBMCs, obtained before the yellow fever booster vaccination. The CDR3 DNA reads TGCAGTGCTCACTACCCCGGAAACACCATATATTTT. It is translated as CSAHYPGNTIYF.